Presented here are 9 T cell receptor beta chains from one specimen sequenced in a study of regulatory and conventional T cells in RAG deficiency. Clones were read by immunoSEQ multiplex PCR, and TCRdb kept only the in-frame ones, dropping some. The sample lists some 30,000 clones; around 89% were seen once. These records were also assigned to another study, of regulatory T cells. That paper adds: Amplification used 52 TRBV primers and 13 TRBJ primers.

Sequencing used CD8+ T cells sorted from blood. All receptors come from a human donor in good health.

This clone was observed a handful of times. V usage is TRBV19 and J usage is TRBJ1-2, with no clear D. The CDR3 sequence is 12 residues long. Germline V gene lookup returns CDR1 LNHDA and CDR2 SQIVND (reference sequence). V was clipped by 6 bases and J by 8 bases, with 13 bases between them. Here the CDR3 DNA reads TGTGCCAGTAGCCAGGAAGTTCACGGCTACACCTTC. Its protein product is CASSQEVHGYTF.

The V gene is TRBV7-6, the J gene TRBJ2-3; TRBD2 might be the D (5 bases). Germline V gives CDR1 SGHVS, CDR2 FNYEAQ. CDR3 length equals 16 residues. Trimming left V 5 bases short and J 5 bases short, with 20 bases between. CDR3 in DNA: TGTGCCAGCAGCCCCATGACCGGGAAAATAGGAGATACGCAGTATTTT. Protein sequence: CASSPMTGKIGDTQYF. The variable domain in full, completed from reference TRBV7-6 and TRBJ2-3, reads GAGVSQSPRYKVTKRGQDVALRCDPISGHVSLYWYRQALGQGPEFLTYFNYEAQQDKSGLPNDRFSAERPEGSISTLTIQRTEQRDSAMYRCASSPMTGKIGDTQYFGPGTRLTVL.

J is TRBJ2-2 and V is TRBV5-6; TRBD1 matches 10 bases. After removal of 4 bases from V and 7 bases from J, the junction contained 4 bases not matched to a gene. This CDR3 contains 14 residues. Per the germline V gene, CDR1 is SGHDT and CDR2 is YYEEEE. Here the CDR3 DNA reads TGTGCCAGCAGCCCGGGACAGGGGAACGGGGAGCTGTTTTTT. It translates to CASSPGQGNGELFF. Supplemented by reference TRBV5-6 and TRBJ2-2, the full variable domain reads DAGVTQSPTHLIKTRGQQVTLRCSPKSGHDTVSWYQQALGQGPQFIFQYYEEEERQRGNFPDRFSGHQFPNYSSELNVNALLLGDSALYLCASSPGQGNGELFFGEGSRLTVL.

The rearrangement uses TRBV2 and TRBJ2-1, with TRBD2 identical over 15 bases. Germline lookup yields CDR1 SNHLY and CDR2 FYNNEI. V trimming: 4 bases; J trimming: 0 bases; junction bases outside the gene matches: 4. CDR3 size: 18 residues. CDR3 sequence: CASSGGLAGGSSYNEQFF. The DNA for the CDR3 is TGTGCCAGCAGTGGAGGACTAGCGGGGGGGAGCTCCTACAATGAGCAGTTCTTC.

The table lists this clone with a count of one. This sequence joins TRBV6-1 and TRBJ2-5; 8 bases fit TRBD1. CDR3 length: 14 amino acids. CDR1 and CDR2 (germline): MNHNS, SASEGT. The trim removed 8 bases at V and 11 bases at J, leaving 16 bases unmatched. The CDR3 is CASGSAGTGGEQYF. Here the CDR3 DNA reads TGTGCCAGCGGTAGTGCCGGGACAGGAGGGGAGCAGTACTTC.

This CDR3 is CASSVRGTEAFF. CDR3 bases: TGTGCCAGCAGTGTCAGGGGGACTGAAGCTTTCTTT. The chain employs TRBV6-5 and TRBJ1-1; 7 bases align to TRBD1. The junction had 2 bases not matched to a gene; V was cut back by 5 bases and J by 5 bases. The CDR3 is 12 amino acids. Germline V gene sequence: CDR1 MNHEY, CDR2 SVGAGI.

The rearrangement uses TRBV5-8 and TRBJ2-7; D unclear. Trimming removed 0 bases from V and 3 bases from J, with 4 bases in between. CDR3 length equals 12 residues. CDR1 is SGHTS, CDR2 YDEGEE, per germline. As DNA, the CDR3 is TGTGCCAGCAGCTTGGTGGGCTACGAGCAGTACTTC. It is translated as CASSLVGYEQYF.

The V and J genes are TRBV27 and TRBJ1-4; TRBD1 agrees at 7 bases. Germline values: CDR1 MNHEY, CDR2 SMNVEV (reference sequence). Trimming cost V 5 bases and J 3 bases; bases outside gene matches: 6. This CDR3 is built from 15 residues. Here the CDR3 DNA reads TGTGCCAGCAGTCAGTGGACAGGTGCTAATGAAAAACTGTTTTTT. Its protein product is CASSQWTGANEKLFF.

The genes are TRBV2 and TRBJ2-7, with D possibly matching TRBD2 (6 bases). The CDR3 is 13 amino acids. Germline V CDR1 and CDR2: SNHLY, FYNNEI. V shed 8 bases and J shed 0 bases, with 11 bases lying between them. The CDR3 is CASLRGTSYEQYF. The CDR3 DNA reads as TGTGCCAGCTTACGGGGGACCTCCTACGAGCAGTACTTC.